The rows below give T cell receptor beta chains drawn from one sample of a study of blood T cell repertoires in COVID-19. TCRdb keeps only in-frame clones here, not all; method: immunoSEQ multiplex PCR. The sample contains approximately 230,000 clones, 85% to 90% of which appear only once. The sample comprised PBMCs or T cells enriched from blood (not recorded which). The receptors were sampled from a woman in her 50s with acute COVID-19. Both conserved end residues are part of each CDR3. Each record gives: clone size, D gene, V gene, J gene, CDR3 DNA, CDR3 protein. D genes are given only for firm matches. Size values are once, few and many counts, or a class for expanded clones, and some rows have none.

>-|-|TRBV5-4|TRBJ1-4
TGTGCCAGCAGCTTGGGCCAGGGTGGAGAAAAACTGTTTTTT
CASSLGQGGEKLFF
>-|TRBD2|TRBV19|TRBJ2-7
TGTGCCAGTAGTAGGGCCGTGACTAGCGGTTACGAGCAGTACTTC
CASSRAVTSGYEQYF
>-|-|TRBV2|TRBJ1-2
TGTGCCAGCAGCGGGCTTGTTGTAAGGGGAGGCTACACCTTC
CASSGLVVRGGYTF
>-|TRBD1|TRBV6-2/TRBV6-3|TRBJ1-2
TGTGCCAGCAGTCCACTCACGACAGGGAAGAATTATGGCTACACCTTC
CASSPLTTGKNYGYTF
>-|-|TRBV10-3|TRBJ1-5
TGTGCCATCAGTGACCCGGGTAGCAATCAGCCCCAGCATTTT
CAISDPGSNQPQHF
>-|-|TRBV27|TRBJ2-7
TGTGCCAGCAGTTCTTACCTAGAGCAGTACTTC
CASSSYLEQYF
>once|TRBD2|TRBV15|TRBJ2-1
TGTGCCACCAGCAGCGGGGGGGACGGCTTGAATGAGCAGTTCTTC
CATSSGGDGLNEQFF
>-|-|TRBV12-3/TRBV12-4|TRBJ1-1
TGTGCCAGCAGTTCGCAGGGAAACACTGAAGCTTTCTTT
CASSSQGNTEAFF
>-|TRBD1|TRBV28|TRBJ1-4
TGTGCCAGCAGTTTCGCCGGGACAGCTAATGAAAAACTGTTTTTT
CASSFAGTANEKLFF
>-|-|TRBV24-1|TRBJ2-5
TGTGCCACCAGTGATTCCGGATTGGGCACGCAAGAGACCCAGTACTTC
CATSDSGLGTQETQYF
>once|-|TRBV7-2|TRBJ1-2
TGTGCCAGCAGCTTAGGGGGGGACTACTATGGCTACACCTTC
CASSLGGDYYGYTF
>few|-|TRBV7-9|TRBJ1-2
TGTGCCAGCAGCTTAGAATGGGCGGGGCAGGGCGGCTACACCTTC
CASSLEWAGQGGYTF
>-|-|TRBV3-1/TRBV3-2|TRBJ2-1
TGTGCCAGCAGCCAAGGGAACTACCGGTACAATGAGCAGTTCTTC
CASSQGNYRYNEQFF
>-|TRBD2|TRBV28|TRBJ2-3
TGTGCCAGCAGGCCCTCAGCGGGAGGGGGCACAGATACGCAGTATTTT
CASRPSAGGGTDTQYF
>-|TRBD1|TRBV2|TRBJ1-6
TGTGCCAGCAGACCCGAACGGACAGGAAATTCACCCCTCCACTTT
CASRPERTGNSPLHF
>-|-|TRBV27|TRBJ1-1
TGTGCCAGCAGTTCTACAGGGAAGTCGAACACTGAAGCTTTCTTT
CASSSTGKSNTEAFF
>-|TRBD2|TRBV6-1|TRBJ2-7
TGTGCCAGCACTGGGACTAGCGGGATTTACGAGCAGTACTTC
CASTGTSGIYEQYF
>-|TRBD2|TRBV28|TRBJ2-7
TGTGCCAGCAGTAGGGCGGGGGTAAGCTCCTACGAGCAGTACTTC
CASSRAGVSSYEQYF
>-|TRBD1|TRBV3-1/TRBV3-2|TRBJ2-7
TGTGCCAGCAGCCACCGACAGGGGCCCTTCTCCTACGAGCAGTACTTC
CASSHRQGPFSYEQYF
>-|TRBD1|TRBV18|TRBJ2-3
TGTGCCAGCTCACCGGGACAGGGTAGAAGTGGGGGCACAGATACGCAGTATTTT
CASSPGQGRSGGTDTQYF
>-|-|TRBV19|TRBJ1-2
TGTGCCAGTAGTTCAGGAACCTATGGCTACACCTTC
CASSSGTYGYTF
>-|-|TRBV3-1/TRBV3-2|TRBJ2-2
TGTGCCAGCAGCCAAGATGTGCGGCAAGACACCGGGGAGCTGTTTTTT
CASSQDVRQDTGELFF
>few|-|TRBV7-3|TRBJ2-3
TGTGCCAGCAGCTGGACAGAGAGCACAGATACGCAGTATTTT
CASSWTESTDTQYF
>few|-|TRBV2|TRBJ1-5
TGTGCCAGCAGTATAATGACAGGCAATCAGCCCCAGCATTTT
CASSIMTGNQPQHF
>-|-|TRBV19|TRBJ2-2
TGTGCCAGTAGTAACCTTAGGACTTCCGGGGAGCTGTTTTTT
CASSNLRTSGELFF
>-|TRBD2|TRBV9|TRBJ2-5
TGTGCCAGCAGCGCAGGGACTAGCGGGATTGGAGAGACCCAGTACTTC
CASSAGTSGIGETQYF
>-|-|TRBV28|TRBJ2-7
TGTGCCAGCAGTTTATCCCCACACTACGAGCAGTACTTC
CASSLSPHYEQYF
>-|-|TRBV7-6|TRBJ1-3
TGTGCCAGCAGCCCAACGAGTGGCTCTGGAAACACCATATATTTT
CASSPTSGSGNTIYF
>-|-|TRBV10-3|TRBJ2-3
TGTGCCATCAGTGGAGTCTCCAGCACAGATACGCAGTATTTT
CAISGVSSTDTQYF
>-|-|TRBV19|TRBJ2-1
TGTGCCAGTAGGAACGGGTTATACAATGAGCAGTTCTTC
CASRNGLYNEQFF
>-|TRBD1|TRBV7-2|TRBJ2-7
TGTGCCAGCAGCCCCGGGACAGGGGGCGACGAGCAGTACTTC
CASSPGTGGDEQYF
>-|-|TRBV27|TRBJ1-2
TGTGCCAGCAGTTTATTCCCCCGACAGTACCTCGGAGGCTACACCTTC
CASSLFPRQYLGGYTF
>-|TRBD1|TRBV5-1|TRBJ2-5
TGCGCCAGCAGCTCCGCCGGGACAGGGAAAGAGACCCAGTACTTC
CASSSAGTGKETQYF
>-|-|TRBV25-1|TRBJ1-6
TGTGCCAGCAGGCCTACAGGGAGAAATTCACCCCTCCACTTT
CASRPTGRNSPLHF
>-|-|TRBV27|TRBJ1-1
TGTGCCAGCAGTCTAATGGGGGTGGGAGGGGCTCCCCAAGGGGACACTGAAGCTTTCTTT
CASSLMGVGGAPQGDTEAFF
>-|-|TRBV10-3|TRBJ2-1
TGTGCCATCAGCTTATACAATGAGCAGTTCTTC
CAISLYNEQFF
>-|TRBD1|TRBV5-4|TRBJ2-7
TGTGCCAGCAACACAGGGGGCCCTAGCTCCTACGAGCAGTACTTC
CASNTGGPSSYEQYF
>-|TRBD2|TRBV7-9|TRBJ2-7
TGTGCCAGCAGCCCCGGGACTAGCGGGAGATACCACTTC
CASSPGTSGRYHF
>-|TRBD2|TRBV5-4|TRBJ2-5
TGTGCCAGCAGTCGAAGCCTAGCGGGCTCACCTGAGACCCAGTACTTC
CASSRSLAGSPETQYF
>-|-|TRBV27|TRBJ2-5
TGTGCCAGCAGTTTAAGGGGTCGGCTAGAGACCCAGTACTTC
CASSLRGRLETQYF
>-|-|TRBV24-1|TRBJ2-2
TGTGCCACCAGTGATCGGCGGGACACCGGGGAGCTGTTTTTT
CATSDRRDTGELFF
>-|TRBD2|TRBV3-1/TRBV3-2|TRBJ2-2
TGTGCCAGCAGCCAAGAGGTTTGGCTAGCGGGAAGCACCGGGGAGCTGTTTTTT
CASSQEVWLAGSTGELFF
>-|TRBD1|TRBV28|TRBJ2-4
TGTGCCAGCAGCCCGGGACAGGGTGGGTCCATTCAGTACTTC
CASSPGQGGSIQYF
>once|-|TRBV27|TRBJ2-5
TGTGCCAGCAGTCCCCTCTTCATATCAGGTGTGGAGACCCAGTACTTC
CASSPLFISGVETQYF
>few|-|TRBV28|TRBJ1-1
TGTGCCAGTAGACTAGGGGACACTGAAGCTTTCTTT
CASRLGDTEAFF
>-|-|TRBV3-1/TRBV3-2|TRBJ2-4
TGTGCCAGCAGCCAAACAGGGATGGGGGCTGGCATTCAGTACTTC
CASSQTGMGAGIQYF
>few|-|TRBV28|TRBJ2-1
TGTGCCAGCAGTTTATATCCCGGACAGTCTGGACGGTTCTTC
CASSLYPGQSGRFF
>-|TRBD2|TRBV7-8|TRBJ2-7
TGTGCCAGCAGCTTAGGACTAGCGGCCTACGAGCAGTACTTC
CASSLGLAAYEQYF
>-|-|TRBV7-8|TRBJ2-2
TGTGCCAGCAGCCTAACGCGGTCCAGGACAGCCACCGGGGAGCTGTTTTTT
CASSLTRSRTATGELFF